The rows below give T cell receptor beta chains drawn from one sample of a study of T cell repertoires in cytomegalovirus infection. TCRdb reanalysed the reads using MiXCR and keeps one entry per CDR3 protein. The top ten hold over 15% of the sample, which has more than 140,000 distinct CDR3 sequences, 5% to 6.5% seen once. The sequencing input was PBMCs. These receptors all stem from a human donor in good health (CMV status not recorded). Some clones in this sample may be carry-over from other donors' samples. CDR3s include the opening cysteine and the closing phenylalanine or tryptophan. Fields, in order: CDR3 DNA, CDR3 protein, J gene, clone size, V gene, D gene. D genes are given only for firm matches. Expanded clones are given a class, and other clones once, few, many or no size at all.

CDR3 DNA: TGTGCCAGCGGGGGCAGGGCCTCCAATCAGCCCCAGCATTTT
CDR3 protein: CASGGRASNQPQHF
J gene: TRBJ1-5
clone size: many
V gene: TRBV6-6
D gene: .

CDR3 DNA: TGTGCCAGCAGCGCCCGAGGTTTCGCGCAGTATTTT
CDR3 protein: CASSARGFAQYF
J gene: TRBJ2-3
clone size: many
V gene: TRBV27
D gene: .

CDR3 DNA: TGCGCCAGCAGCCAAGTAGGTTCACAGGGATTCACTGAAGCTTTCTTT
CDR3 protein: CASSQVGSQGFTEAFF
J gene: TRBJ1-1
clone size: few
V gene: TRBV4-3
D gene: .

CDR3 DNA: TGCGCCAGCAGCTCCGGGGACAGAAGCACAGATACGCAGTATTTT
CDR3 protein: CASSSGDRSTDTQYF
J gene: TRBJ2-3
clone size: .
V gene: TRBV5-1
D gene: TRBD1

CDR3 DNA: TGTGCCAGCAGCTTCGGACAGGCTAATCAGCCCCAGCATTTT
CDR3 protein: CASSFGQANQPQHF
J gene: TRBJ1-5
clone size: many
V gene: TRBV7-2
D gene: TRBD1

CDR3 DNA: TGTGCCAGCAGCTTAGTGGAGACGGCGGGGGGCGGTACCGGGGAGCTGTTTTTT
CDR3 protein: CASSLVETAGGGTGELFF
J gene: TRBJ2-2
clone size: few
V gene: TRBV7-2
D gene: TRBD2

CDR3 DNA: TGTGCTAGTGGCCCGAAGCTCTGGGGCACCGGAGGGGACACTGAAGCTTTCTTT
CDR3 protein: CASGPKLWGTGGDTEAFF
J gene: TRBJ1-1
clone size: .
V gene: TRBV12-5
D gene: .

CDR3 DNA: TGTGCCAGCAGCTTAGTATCCCTCCGGGACAGGGGAGATTCACCCCTCCACTTT
CDR3 protein: CASSLVSLRDRGDSPLHF
J gene: TRBJ1-6
clone size: .
V gene: TRBV11-2
D gene: TRBD1

CDR3 DNA: TGCAGTGCTCAAACCGGGACTAGCGGGGCCATCTACGAGCAGTACTTC
CDR3 protein: CSAQTGTSGAIYEQYF
J gene: TRBJ2-7
clone size: many
V gene: TRBV20-1
D gene: TRBD2

CDR3 DNA: TGCAGTGCTAGCGGGGGGGCTGGCGATGAGCAGTTCTTC
CDR3 protein: CSASGGAGDEQFF
J gene: TRBJ2-1
clone size: many
V gene: TRBV20-1
D gene: TRBD2

CDR3 DNA: TGTGCCAGCAGTGAGACAAGGACAGGAAATAATTCACCCCTCCACTTT
CDR3 protein: CASSETRTGNNSPLHF
J gene: TRBJ1-6
clone size: many
V gene: TRBV25-1
D gene: TRBD1

CDR3 DNA: TGTGCCACCGTGACGGGACAGGGGCAGGGTCAGCCCCAGCATTTT
CDR3 protein: CATVTGQGQGQPQHF
J gene: TRBJ1-5
clone size: many
V gene: TRBV15
D gene: TRBD1

CDR3 DNA: TGTGCCAGCAGTGCTGGCAGAGGCGAGCAGTACTTC
CDR3 protein: CASSAGRGEQYF
J gene: TRBJ2-7
clone size: many
V gene: TRBV6-1
D gene: .

CDR3 DNA: TGTGCCAGCAGCCCAGCAACCAACACCGGGGAGCTGTTTTTT
CDR3 protein: CASSPATNTGELFF
J gene: TRBJ2-2
clone size: many
V gene: TRBV7-2
D gene: .

CDR3 DNA: TGTGCCAGCAGCAGCCGCGGAGCGGGGGCCCGCACAGATACGCAGTATTTT
CDR3 protein: CASSSRGAGARTDTQYF
J gene: TRBJ2-3
clone size: many
V gene: TRBV7-6
D gene: TRBD2

CDR3 DNA: TGTGCCAGCAGTTTTCGGCAGGGGCGGTACGAGCAGTACTTC
CDR3 protein: CASSFRQGRYEQYF
J gene: TRBJ2-7
clone size: many
V gene: TRBV28
D gene: .

CDR3 DNA: TGTGCCAGCAGCTTAGGGCCAGACAATCAGCCCCAGCATTTT
CDR3 protein: CASSLGPDNQPQHF
J gene: TRBJ1-5
clone size: many
V gene: TRBV7-2
D gene: .

CDR3 DNA: TGTGCCAGCAGCTTCCCGGGGTCCTACAATGAGCAGTTCTTC
CDR3 protein: CASSFPGSYNEQFF
J gene: TRBJ2-1
clone size: many
V gene: TRBV7-8
D gene: .

CDR3 DNA: TGTGCCAGCAGGGGAGCGGGGGTATGGGGTGAGGAGACCCAGTACTTC
CDR3 protein: CASRGAGVWGEETQYF
J gene: TRBJ2-5
clone size: many
V gene: TRBV2
D gene: TRBD2

CDR3 DNA: TGTGCCAGTAGTATCTCCTTAAGTTTGGGGACTGAAGCTTTCTTT
CDR3 protein: CASSISLSLGTEAFF
J gene: TRBJ1-1
clone size: .
V gene: TRBV19
D gene: .

CDR3 DNA: TGTGCCAGCAGTTTAACGGGGTCCGGCTCACCCCTCCACTTT
CDR3 protein: CASSLTGSGSPLHF
J gene: TRBJ1-6
clone size: many
V gene: TRBV28
D gene: .

CDR3 DNA: TGTGCCAGCAGTTTAATTTCTGGGGATACGCAGTATTTT
CDR3 protein: CASSLISGDTQYF
J gene: TRBJ2-3
clone size: few
V gene: TRBV12-3/TRBV12-4
D gene: .

CDR3 DNA: TGCAGTGCTAGAGGACAGGGGAACCACGAGCAGTACTTC
CDR3 protein: CSARGQGNHEQYF
J gene: TRBJ2-7
clone size: many
V gene: TRBV20-1
D gene: TRBD1

CDR3 DNA: TGTGCCAGCAGTTGGCGGGGCAGCCAGAACACTGAAGCTTTCTTT
CDR3 protein: CASSWRGSQNTEAFF
J gene: TRBJ1-1
clone size: few
V gene: TRBV6-2/TRBV6-3
D gene: .

CDR3 DNA: TGTGCCAGCAGACAAGGGGGCGTCTACGAGCAGTACTTC
CDR3 protein: CASRQGGVYEQYF
J gene: TRBJ2-7
clone size: many
V gene: TRBV7-2
D gene: TRBD1

CDR3 DNA: TGTGCCAGCAGCGAACCAGGGTCCGCAGGCACTGAAGCTTTCTTT
CDR3 protein: CASSEPGSAGTEAFF
J gene: TRBJ1-1
clone size: many
V gene: TRBV28
D gene: .

CDR3 DNA: TGTGCCAGCAGCTGGGAGAGCACAGATACGCAGTATTTT
CDR3 protein: CASSWESTDTQYF
J gene: TRBJ2-3
clone size: many
V gene: TRBV7-9
D gene: .

CDR3 DNA: TGTGCCAGCAGCTTAGGGGGGCAGGGATACGAGCAGTACTTC
CDR3 protein: CASSLGGQGYEQYF
J gene: TRBJ2-7
clone size: many
V gene: TRBV7-6
D gene: .

CDR3 DNA: TGTGCCAGCAGCCAAGATCTAGGCGGGGGACACTCCTACGAGCAGTACTTC
CDR3 protein: CASSQDLGGGHSYEQYF
J gene: TRBJ2-7
clone size: many
V gene: TRBV4-2
D gene: .

CDR3 DNA: TGTGCCAGCAGTTACGTCCAGGGATCCTCTAGCTCCTATAATTCACCCCTCCACTTT
CDR3 protein: CASSYVQGSSSSYNSPLHF
J gene: TRBJ1-6
clone size: many
V gene: TRBV6-6
D gene: .

CDR3 DNA: TGTGCCAGCAGTTACAACCAAGAGACCCAGTACTTC
CDR3 protein: CASSYNQETQYF
J gene: TRBJ2-5
clone size: many
V gene: TRBV7-8
D gene: .

CDR3 DNA: TGTGCCAGCAGCCAAGTTAGTTTGAACGGGCGGGCTGAAGCTTTCTTT
CDR3 protein: CASSQVSLNGRAEAFF
J gene: TRBJ1-1
clone size: many
V gene: TRBV4-2
D gene: .

CDR3 DNA: TGCGCCAGCAGCGACCCCGGGGCCGCTACCTACGAGCAGTACTTC
CDR3 protein: CASSDPGAATYEQYF
J gene: TRBJ2-7
clone size: many
V gene: TRBV5-1
D gene: .

CDR3 DNA: TGTGCCAGCCGGGGGACAGCGTCCGGGGCCAACGTCCTGACTTTC
CDR3 protein: CASRGTASGANVLTF
J gene: TRBJ2-6
clone size: few
V gene: TRBV2
D gene: .

CDR3 DNA: TGCAGTGCTAGTACGGGACAGGAAACGTACTCCTACGAGCAGTACTTC
CDR3 protein: CSASTGQETYSYEQYF
J gene: TRBJ2-7
clone size: few
V gene: TRBV20-1
D gene: TRBD1

CDR3 DNA: TGTGCCATCAGTGATAGCGGGGGGGCCTACAATGAGCAGTTCTTC
CDR3 protein: CAISDSGGAYNEQFF
J gene: TRBJ2-1
clone size: many
V gene: TRBV10-3
D gene: TRBD2

CDR3 DNA: TGTGCCAGCAGCTTAAGCAGCATGATGAACTATGGCTACACCTTC
CDR3 protein: CASSLSSMMNYGYTF
J gene: TRBJ1-2
clone size: many
V gene: TRBV7-2
D gene: .

CDR3 DNA: TGTGCCAGCAGCCGTCCCCAAGGGTCAGATACGCAGTATTTT
CDR3 protein: CASSRPQGSDTQYF
J gene: TRBJ2-3
clone size: many
V gene: TRBV7-2
D gene: .

CDR3 DNA: TGCAGCTCTGAGAGAACAGGCACAGATACGCAGTATTTT
CDR3 protein: CSSERTGTDTQYF
J gene: TRBJ2-3
clone size: .
V gene: TRBV29-1
D gene: .

CDR3 DNA: TGCAGTGTTTACACTAGCGGGGTTATCTACGAGCAGTACTTC
CDR3 protein: CSVYTSGVIYEQYF
J gene: TRBJ2-7
clone size: many
V gene: TRBV20-1
D gene: TRBD2

CDR3 DNA: TGTGCCAGCAGCTTAAATCCCAGGGATTCACCCCTCCACTTT
CDR3 protein: CASSLNPRDSPLHF
J gene: TRBJ1-6
clone size: many
V gene: TRBV7-3
D gene: .

CDR3 DNA: TGTGCCAGCAGCTTAGGTGTACTAGCGGGGGCCACCGGGGAGCTGTTTTTT
CDR3 protein: CASSLGVLAGATGELFF
J gene: TRBJ2-2
clone size: many
V gene: TRBV11-2
D gene: TRBD2